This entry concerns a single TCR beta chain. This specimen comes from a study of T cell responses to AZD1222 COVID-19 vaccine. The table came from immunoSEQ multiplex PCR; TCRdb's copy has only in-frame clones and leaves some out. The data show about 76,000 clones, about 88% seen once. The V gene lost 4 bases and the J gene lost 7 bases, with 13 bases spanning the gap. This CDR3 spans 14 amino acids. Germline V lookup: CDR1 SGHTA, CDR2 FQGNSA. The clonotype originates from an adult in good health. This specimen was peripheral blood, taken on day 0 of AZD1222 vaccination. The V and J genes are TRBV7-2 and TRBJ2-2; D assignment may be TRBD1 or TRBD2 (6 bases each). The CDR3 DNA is TGTGCCAGCAGCTCAGCTGGAGGGGGCGGGGAGCTGTTTTTT. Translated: CASSSAGGGGELFF.